A single sample is the source of the 21 T cell receptor beta chains below, sequenced in a study of T cell responses to AZD1222 COVID-19 vaccine. Sequenced by immunoSEQ multiplex PCR; TCRdb stores in-frame clones only, minus some. The sample contains roughly 180,000 clones, approximately 92% of which appear only once. This specimen consisted of peripheral blood, obtained on day 0 of AZD1222 vaccination. The receptors stem from an adult in good health.

This sequence joins TRBV5-6 and TRBJ1-2, with D perhaps TRBD1 (6 bases). The CDR3 contains 12 residues. Per germline, CDR1 SGHDT and CDR2 YYEEEE. V dropped 4 bases and J dropped 5 bases, with 9 bases sitting between them. The CDR3 is CASSPGAYGYTF. The CDR3 DNA sequence: TGTGCCAGCAGCCCGGGGGCTTATGGCTACACCTTC.

This sequence joins TRBV5-6 and TRBJ2-7; 8 nucleotides agree with TRBD1. CDR3 size: 16 residues. Per germline, CDR1 SGHDT and CDR2 YYEEEE. V was pared by 5 bases and J by 2 bases, with 12 bases of the junction left unmatched. CDR3 sequence: CASRLGQGALTYEQYF. CDR3 DNA: TGTGCCAGCAGACTCGGGCAGGGGGCTCTAACCTACGAGCAGTACTTC. The whole variable domain, remainder taken from reference TRBV5-6 and TRBJ2-7, is DAGVTQSPTHLIKTRGQQVTLRCSPKSGHDTVSWYQQALGQGPQFIFQYYEEEERQRGNFPDRFSGHQFPNYSSELNVNALLLGDSALYLCASRLGQGALTYEQYFGPGTRLTVT.

V gene TRBV7-9 combines with J gene TRBJ1-4; no definite D call. CDR1 is SEHNR and CDR2 is FQNEAQ in the germline V gene (reference sequence). The CDR3 extends over 16 amino acids. V shed 1 base and J shed 8 bases, with 17 bases lying between them. The CDR3 loop reads CASSLGRGRKDEKLFF. DNA of the CDR3: TGTGCCAGCAGCTTAGGTCGCGGGAGAAAAGACGAAAAACTGTTTTTT.

The chain is built from TRBV5-1 and TRBJ2-5; 7 nucleotides agree with TRBD1. Germline CDR1 SGHRS, CDR2 YFSETQ. The junction had 8 bases not matched to a gene; V was cut back by 3 bases and J by 3 bases. The CDR3 runs to 15 residues. Written as DNA, the CDR3 is TGCGCCAGCAGCTCAGTCACCGGGACAGAAGAGACCCAGTACTTC. This gives the protein CASSSVTGTEETQYF.

The chain uses TRBV3-1 (or the pseudogene TRBV3-2) and TRBJ2-4; D is unclear. V shed 4 bases and J shed 5 bases, with 12 bases lying between them. The germline gives CDR1 LGHDT, CDR2 YNNKEL (reference sequence). CDR3 size: 14 residues. The DNA for the CDR3 is TGTGCCAGCAGCCGAAGTGGTCCGGAAAACATTCAGTACTTC. Residues: CASSRSGPENIQYF.

The V call is TRBV7-9, the J call TRBJ1-6; D not certain. CDR1 and CDR2 from the germline V gene are SEHNR and FQNEAQ (reference sequence). The V gene lost 6 bases and the J gene lost 8 bases, with 11 bases spanning the gap. The CDR3 runs 13 residues. The CDR3 loop is CASSPDFDSPLHF. In nucleotides, the CDR3 is TGTGCCAGCAGTCCCGATTTTGATTCACCCCTCCACTTT.

This chain joins TRBV7-9 and TRBJ1-2; 7 bases are a match to TRBD1. The CDR3 sequence is 16 residues long. Germline CDR1 and CDR2: SEHNR and FQNEAQ (reference sequence). V was clipped by 4 bases and J by 4 bases; unmatched bases: 12. CDR3 in amino acids: CASSSRQGTLTYGYTF. CDR3 sequence (DNA): TGTGCCAGCAGCTCCCGACAGGGAACCCTAACCTATGGCTACACCTTC.

The rearrangement uses TRBV29-1 and TRBJ2-5; D gene unclear. The CDR3 sequence is 10 residues long. Trimming pared 7 bases from V and 2 bases from J, leaving 5 bases between. Germline assignment: CDR1 SQVTM and CDR2 ANQGSEA. The CDR3 DNA sequence: TGCAGCGGCCAACAAGAGACCCAGTACTTC. Protein product: CSGQQETQYF.

The chain employs TRBV7-2 and TRBJ2-6, with D hard to call. The germline gives CDR1 SGHTA, CDR2 FQGNSA. V lost 0 bases and J lost 2, with 5 bases in between. The CDR3 spans 15 residues. CDR3 nucleotides: TGTGCCAGCAGCTTAGCGGGGACTGGGGCCAACGTCCTGACTTTC. Translation: CASSLAGTGANVLTF.

The chain uses TRBV7-2 and TRBJ1-1; D is perhaps TRBD1 (5 bases). The CDR3 extends over 15 amino acids. V was pared by 2 bases and J by 0 bases, with 10 bases between. Germline lookup yields CDR1 SGHTA and CDR2 FQGNSA. CDR3 in amino acids: CASSLHGHMNTEAFF. In DNA form, the CDR3 reads TGTGCCAGCAGCTTACACGGACATATGAACACTGAAGCTTTCTTT.

The V gene is TRBV7-9, the J gene TRBJ2-7, with D uncertain. Per the germline V gene, CDR1 is SEHNR and CDR2 is FQNEAQ (reference sequence). The CDR3 is 17 residues long. The V gene lost 5 bases and the J gene lost 5 bases, with 25 bases spanning the gap. The CDR3 nucleotides read TGTGCCAGCAGCCGCGGCAAGCTCGGCTCATGGTCTAACGAGCAGTACTTC. This translates into CASSRGKLGSWSNEQYF.

The rearrangement uses TRBV5-1 and TRBJ1-2, with TRBD1 identical over 7 bases. This CDR3 contains 13 residues. V shed 2 bases and J 4 bases; nucleotides not matched to a gene: 2. Per the germline V gene, CDR1 is SGHRS and CDR2 is YFSETQ. The chain's CDR3 is CASSFEGAYGYTF. The CDR3 coding sequence is TGCGCCAGCAGCTTCGAGGGGGCCTATGGCTACACCTTC.

The CDR3 region is CAWSPQGAGGYTF. CDR3 nucleotides: TGTGCCTGGAGTCCTCAGGGGGCTGGAGGCTACACCTTC. The chain is built from TRBV30 and TRBJ1-2, with TRBD1 matching over 8 bases. This CDR3 is 13 amino acids long. Trimming cost V 2 bases and J 8 bases; bases outside gene matches: 7. Germline-derived CDR1 and CDR2 are GTSNPN and SVGIG (reference sequence).

This sequence joins TRBV7-2 and TRBJ1-6; D not resolved. The CDR3 consists of 16 residues. Trimming left V 1 base short and J 9 bases short, with 16 bases between. Germline assignment: CDR1 SGHTA and CDR2 FQGNSA. CDR3 bases: TGTGCCAGCAGCTTAGAAACAGAAATTTTCGGTTCACCCCTCCACTTT. Encoded protein: CASSLETEIFGSPLHF.

This clone appeared a single time. The chain carries TRBV28 and TRBJ1-5; D remains ambiguous. Germline V CDR1 and CDR2: MDHEN, SYDVKM. The CDR3 consists of 16 residues. V was cut by 5 bases and J by 4 bases, with 18 bases left in between. Here the CDR3 reads CASSPPRRGLNQPQHF. CDR3 nucleotide sequence: TGTGCCAGCAGTCCGCCCCGCCGCGGACTTAATCAGCCCCAGCATTTT.

The rearrangement joins TRBV6-2 or TRBV6-3 to TRBJ2-7; D gene unclear. CDR1 is MNHEY, CDR2 SVGEGT, per germline. V shed 0 bases and J shed 4 bases, with 7 bases lying between them. The CDR3 sequence is 13 residues long. DNA for the CDR3: TGTGCCAGCAGTTACTCGAATCCGTACGAGCAGTACTTC. Encoded protein: CASSYSNPYEQYF.

V usage is TRBV7-2 and J usage is TRBJ2-3; D gene ambiguous. V gave up 0 bases and J gave up 0 bases, with 10 bases separating them. The CDR3 runs to 16 residues. Germline-derived CDR1 and CDR2 are SGHTA and FQGNSA. The CDR3 spells CASSLALLTSTDTQYF. The DNA for the CDR3 is TGTGCCAGCAGCTTAGCGCTATTAACTAGCACAGATACGCAGTATTTT.

In this sample, this clone turned up once. The chain carries TRBV5-4 and TRBJ1-5; 8 bases match TRBD1. Germline loops: CDR1 SGHNT, CDR2 YYREEE (reference sequence). Trimming cost V 1 base and J 5 bases; bases outside gene matches: 2. CDR3 size: 14 residues. CDR3 sequence (DNA): TGTGCCAGCAGCTTGCCGGGACAGGATCAGCCCCAGCATTTT. Translated, it gives CASSLPGQDQPQHF.

The chain combines TRBV7-2 with TRBJ2-3; 7 bases fit TRBD1. The CDR3 loop spans 16 amino acids. CDR1 and CDR2 from the germline V gene are SGHTA and FQGNSA. V gave up 0 bases and J gave up 1 base; unmatched junction bases: 4. CDR3 sequence: CASSLAITGGTDTQYF. CDR3 bases: TGTGCCAGCAGCTTAGCGATAACAGGGGGCACAGATACGCAGTATTTT.

V gene TRBV9 combines with J gene TRBJ1-3; D might be TRBD1 (5 bases). The V end was cut by 8 bases, the J end by 0 bases, with 18 bases between. The CDR3 covers 16 residues. CDR1 SGDLS and CDR2 YYNGEE come from the germline V gene. DNA of the CDR3: TGTGCCAGTGGGGAGGGGCAGGGCTCCTCTGGAAACACCATATATTTT. Protein sequence: CASGEGQGSSGNTIYF. The whole variable domain, remainder taken from reference TRBV9 and TRBJ1-3, is DSGVTQTPKHLITATGQRVTLRCSPRSGDLSVYWYQQSLDQGLQFLIQYYNGEERAKGNILERFSAQQFPDLHSELNLSSLELGDSALYFCASGEGQGSSGNTIYFGEGSWLTVV.

This clone was seen a handful of times. This chain joins TRBV25-1 and TRBJ1-2, with unresolved D. Trimming shortened V by 6 bases and J by 5 bases, and 19 bases separated the two germline ends. The length of the CDR3 is 15 residues. Germline CDR1 is MGHDK and CDR2 is SYGVNS. CDR3 sequence reads: CASSEPTRRSYGYTF. The CDR3 DNA reads as TGTGCCAGCAGCGAACCTACACGGCGCTCTTATGGCTACACCTTC.